This T cell receptor (beta chain) is from a study of T-cell memory formation after mild COVID-19. This clonotype was seen repeatedly, ten times or more. TCRdb analysed the 5' RACE reads with MiXCR anew, one entry per CDR3 protein. The sample shows some 210,000 distinct CDR3 sequences, over 9.5% of them seen only once. Trimming took 5 bases from V and 5 from J, leaving 15 bases between them. Per germline, CDR1 SGHTA and CDR2 FQGNSA. The CDR3 spans 14 residues. The sample consisted of PBMCs or a T cell subset sorted from them (not recorded which). The receptor comes from a man aged 18 to 30 who had mild COVID-19 (a few samples of this study predate the infection). Cell type and time point are not known. The chain employs TRBV7-2 and TRBJ2-5; perhaps TRBD1 as D (5 bases). The CDR3 nucleotides read TGTGCCAGCAGCACCCCAATGGGGCCTGAGACCCAGTACTTC. Encoded protein: CASSTPMGPETQYF.